A single sample is the source of the 21 T cell receptor beta chains below, sequenced in a study of cytomegalovirus exposure and HLA in healthy donors. Profiling relied on immunoSEQ multiplex PCR, and the TCRdb table lists in-frame clones only, not all of them. The sample carries 71,000 or so clones, about 94% recorded once. Sequencing was performed on PBMCs. The receptors stem from a woman aged 18-30 years in good health and CMV-seronegative.

In this sample, this clone turned up once. This chain joins TRBV13 and TRBJ2-3; TRBD2 is a possible D gene (6 bases). V lost 5 bases, J lost 3 bases, and 15 bases lay in between. The V gene's germline CDR1 is PRHDT and CDR2 FYEKMQ (reference sequence). The CDR3 totals 15 residues. Here the CDR3 reads CASSIGGGITDTQYF. CDR3 nucleotides: TGTGCCAGCAGCATCGGGGGAGGCATTACAGATACGCAGTATTTT.

For this clone: Relative to the germline gene, one junction end is altered; a read error may explain this. The same CDR3 arises from other DNA sequences in this sample as well. The CDR3 coding sequence is TGTGCTAGCAGCCCCGGGACAGGGGACACCGGGGAGCTGTTTTTT. Translated, it gives CASSPGTGDTGELFF. The gene calls are TRBV4-2 and TRBJ2-2; 10 bases match TRBD1. This CDR3 has 15 amino acids. CDR1 is LGHNA and CDR2 is YNFKEQ in the germline V gene.

This chain links TRBV4-1 with TRBJ2-7; D not certain. The germline gives CDR1 MGHRA, CDR2 YSYEKL. Trimming left V 0 bases short and J 2 bases short, with 11 bases between. CDR3 length: 15 amino acids. The CDR3 nucleotides are TGCGCCAGCAGCCAAGATCAGACACCAACCTACGAGCAGTACTTC. Translated: CASSQDQTPTYEQYF.

The rearrangement joins TRBV1 to TRBJ2-5; the D call TRBD2 from the table was never checked on the DNA. TRBV1 is classified as a pseudogene. The CDR3 consists of 19 residues. CDR3 sequence: CTSSQGVGPSGGEGETQYF. As DNA, the CDR3 is TGCACCAGCAGCCAGGGAGTGGGGCCAAGCGGGGGGGAGGGGGAGACCCAGTACTTC.

The chain uses TRBV4-1 and TRBJ2-7, with D tentatively TRBD1 (6 bases). Per germline, CDR1 MGHRA and CDR2 YSYEKL. V shed 1 base and J shed 6 bases, with 10 bases lying between them. The CDR3 runs 13 residues. CDR3 sequence reads: CASSQVQGGEQYF. The DNA for the CDR3 is TGCGCCAGCAGCCAAGTACAGGGTGGCGAGCAGTACTTC.

The chain combines TRBV27 with TRBJ2-1; D possibly corresponds to TRBD2 (5 bases). The germline V gene has CDR1 MNHEY and CDR2 SMNVEV (reference sequence). This CDR3 has 14 amino acids. Deletions cut 3 bases from V and 6 bases from J, with 12 bases between. The CDR3 DNA follows: TGTGCCAGCAGTTTCCAGCGGACCTCCAATGAGCAGTTCTTC. Translation: CASSFQRTSNEQFF.

V usage is TRBV25-1 and J usage is TRBJ2-5; 7 nucleotides line up with TRBD2. Germline V gene sequence: CDR1 MGHDK, CDR2 SYGVNS. J lost 2 bases, V lost 2 bases, and 5 bases had no gene match. The CDR3 runs 15 residues. CDR3 sequence: CASSEPGGVQETQYF. In DNA form, the CDR3 reads TGTGCCAGCAGTGAACCGGGGGGTGTGCAAGAGACCCAGTACTTC. The entire variable domain, with the rest obtained from reference TRBV25-1 and TRBJ2-5, is as follows: EADIYQTPRYLVIGTGKKITLECSQTMGHDKMYWYQQDPGMELHLIHYSYGVNSTEKGDLSSESTVSRIRTEHFPLTLESARPSHTSQYLCASSEPGGVQETQYFGPGTRLLVL.

The chain joins TRBV7-8 to TRBJ2-7, with D unresolved. V lost 2 bases and J 6 bases, leaving 5 bases between the germline ends. The CDR3 is 11 residues long. The germline CDR1 and CDR2 sequences are SGHVS and FQNEAQ. The DNA of the CDR3 is TGTGCCAGCAGCTTATCGGGCGAGCAGTACTTC. This codes for CASSLSGEQYF.

V gene TRBV5-1 combines with J gene TRBJ2-1; 12 bases agree with TRBD2. CDR1 and CDR2 from the germline V gene are SGHRS and YFSETQ. V shed 0 bases, J shed 7 bases, and the junction held 5 bases outside the gene matches. The CDR3 covers 16 residues. CDR3 in amino acids: CASSLGGTSGWNEQFF. DNA for the CDR3: TGCGCCAGCAGCTTGGGCGGGACTAGCGGGTGGAATGAGCAGTTCTTC.

The chain recombines TRBV9 with TRBJ2-1; the D gene is possibly TRBD1 (5 bases). Per the germline V gene, CDR1 is SGDLS and CDR2 is YYNGEE. The CDR3 loop spans 15 amino acids. V shed 2 bases and J shed 8 bases, with 17 bases lying between them. CDR3 bases: TGTGCCAGCAGCGTTAGGGGTGGGGTTGCCGATGAGCAGTTCTTC. The encoded protein is CASSVRGGVADEQFF.

The chain is built from TRBV7-9 and TRBJ2-2; D is uncertain. Looked up from germline, CDR1 is SEHNR and CDR2 is FQNEAQ (reference sequence). The CDR3 loop spans 17 amino acids. V was trimmed by 3 bases and J by 2 bases, leaving 16 bases between them. For the CDR3, the DNA is TGTGCCAGCAGCTTGGGCGTCCTGACCCCTAACACCGGGGAGCTGTTTTTT. It is translated as CASSLGVLTPNTGELFF.

The rearrangement links TRBV10-3 to TRBJ2-3; 9 bases agree with TRBD2. Germline CDR1 ENHRY, CDR2 SYGVKD. V was pared by 0 bases and J by 4 bases, with 11 bases of the junction left unmatched. The CDR3 consists of 18 residues. The CDR3 nucleotides are TGTGCCATCAGTGAGTCGAGAACGTTAGCGGGGGTGCCAGATACGCAGTATTTT. It encodes CAISESRTLAGVPDTQYF.

This chain links TRBV10-2 with TRBJ2-3, with D perhaps TRBD1 (6 bases). V shed 6 bases and J shed 5 bases, with 15 bases lying between them. The CDR3 length is 14 residues. The V gene's germline CDR1 is WSHSY and CDR2 SAAADI. The CDR3 here is CASRKGVGIDTQYF. CDR3 DNA: TGCGCCAGCAGAAAGGGGGTCGGTATAGATACGCAGTATTTT.

This clone was counted once. The chain carries TRBV6-1 and TRBJ2-1, with D possibly being TRBD1 (8 bases). Trimming pared 2 bases from V and 6 bases from J, leaving 17 bases between. Germline CDR1 and CDR2: MNHNS and SASEGT. The CDR3 extends over 16 amino acids. CDR3 residues: CASSETGGGGGNEQFF. DNA of the CDR3: TGTGCCAGCAGTGAAACAGGGGGGGGCGGTGGCAATGAGCAGTTCTTC.

The J gene is TRBJ2-7, the V gene TRBV2; 13 positions agree with TRBD2. Trimming cost V 6 bases and J 2 bases; bases outside gene matches: 4. Germline V gene lookup returns CDR1 SNHLY and CDR2 FYNNEI. The CDR3 is made up of 15 amino acids. The CDR3 loop reads CASSYGTSGAYEQYF. The CDR3 DNA is TGTGCCAGCAGCTACGGGACTAGCGGGGCCTACGAGCAGTACTTC.

The chain uses TRBV30 and TRBJ2-7; 8 nucleotides align to TRBD1. The CDR3 has 13 amino acids. The germline gives CDR1 GTSNPN, CDR2 SVGIG (reference sequence). V was clipped by 3 bases and J by 5 bases; unmatched bases: 6. CDR3 coding DNA: TGTGCCTGGAGAGGGACAGGTCTAAACGAGCAGTACTTC. It is translated as CAWRGTGLNEQYF.

This clone came up once. V and J are TRBV11-2 and TRBJ2-5; no clear D. V was clipped by 0 bases and J by 5 bases, with 10 bases between them. CDR1 is SGHAT and CDR2 is FQNNGV in the germline V gene. This CDR3 is 14 amino acids long. The CDR3 DNA is TGTGCCAGCAGCTTAGATCTAGTTAGGGAGACCCAGTACTTC. It codes for CASSLDLVRETQYF.

The rearrangement joins TRBV5-1 to TRBJ1-6; possible D gene TRBD1, 5 bases. Germline loops: CDR1 SGHRS, CDR2 YFSETQ. Trimming took off 2 bases at V and 2 bases at J, with 11 bases between the two ends. CDR3 size: 16 residues. The chain's CDR3 is CASSFGSGAYNSPLHF. The CDR3 bases are TGCGCCAGCAGCTTTGGCTCGGGGGCCTATAATTCACCCCTCCACTTT.

The chain carries TRBV6-1 and TRBJ2-6; D ambiguous. V lost 3 bases and J 0 bases, leaving 9 bases between the germline ends. CDR1 and CDR2 from the germline V gene are MNHNS and SASEGT. The CDR3 spans 16 residues. The CDR3 is CASSDSVSSGANVLTF. DNA for the CDR3: TGTGCCAGCAGTGACAGCGTCAGCTCTGGGGCCAACGTCCTGACTTTC.

The chain links TRBV4-1 to TRBJ2-7; D gene uncertain. Germline CDR1 MGHRA, CDR2 YSYEKL. CDR3 length equals 14 residues. V was shortened by 0 bases and J by 7 bases, with 13 bases between the two germline ends. The CDR3 sequence: CASSQDFHHEEQYF. For the CDR3, the DNA is TGCGCCAGCAGCCAAGATTTCCATCACGAGGAGCAGTACTTC.

The rearrangement joins TRBV28 to TRBJ2-7, with unresolved D. CDR3 length: 12 amino acids. Between the trimmed V and J ends, which lost 5 bases and 6 bases, there was a span of 11 bases. Germline V gene sequence: CDR1 MDHEN, CDR2 SYDVKM. CDR3 sequence (DNA): TGTGCCAGCAGTCCCCGTGTCAGCGAGCAGTACTTC. Encoded protein: CASSPRVSEQYF.